Reported below is one T cell receptor (beta chain). The data were obtained in a study of blood T cell repertoires in COVID-19. Profiled with immunoSEQ multiplex PCR; TCRdb holds only in-frame clones, not every one. The sample lists a few hundred thousand clones; over 75% were seen once. V was pared by 4 bases and J by 8 bases, with 12 bases between. The CDR3 runs 12 residues. The germline CDR1 and CDR2 sequences are SGHRS and YFSETQ. The origin of this receptor is a man aged 25-45 years who had recovered from COVID-19. The sample was PBMCs or T cells enriched from blood (not recorded which). The chain couples TRBV5-1 to TRBJ1-1; a weak D match, TRBD1 (6 bases). The CDR3 reads CASSRNRVEAFF. Written as DNA, the CDR3 is TGCGCCAGCAGCCGAAACAGGGTAGAAGCTTTCTTT.